This T cell receptor (beta chain) was documented in a study of T cell changes during pregnancy in multiple sclerosis. Clones were read by immunoSEQ multiplex PCR, and TCRdb kept only the in-frame ones, dropping some. The data hold tens of thousands of clones, with 88% observed a single time. Germline loops: CDR1 PRHDT, CDR2 FYEKMQ (reference sequence). The CDR3 extends over 15 amino acids. J was trimmed by 1 base and V by 3 bases; bases with no gene match: 5. The material sequenced was CD4+ T cells from peripheral blood mononuclear cells, taken in the first trimester of pregnancy. This TCR was recovered from a female donor in good health, enrolled as a control in a pregnancy study. V is TRBV13 and J is TRBJ2-5; 7 nucleotides align to TRBD2. The CDR3 spells CASSLTGGVQETQYF. In nucleotides, the CDR3 is TGTGCCAGCAGCTTGACGGGAGGCGTCCAAGAGACCCAGTACTTC.